The 32 T cell receptor beta chains given below trace back to one sample, sequenced in a study of cytomegalovirus exposure and HLA in healthy donors. The primer mix had 60 Vbeta and 13 Jbeta primers. The protocol was immunoSEQ multiplex PCR, while the TCRdb copy is restricted to in-frame clones and leaves out a portion. Among just over 150,000 clones listed, 86% were seen once. The specimen sequenced was PBMCs. The receptors originated from a woman between 18 and 30 years old in good health and CMV-seronegative.

This clone occurred once. This chain links TRBV6-5 with TRBJ2-4; D unresolved. V lost 0 bases, J lost 11 bases, and 11 bases lay in between. Germline CDR1 MNHEY, CDR2 SVGAGI. The CDR3 runs 13 residues. In DNA, the CDR3 is TGTGCCAGCAGTTACTCGAGACGGAGAGTTCAGTACTTC. The encoded protein is CASSYSRRRVQYF.

The chain recombines TRBV6-1 with TRBJ2-2; no definite D call. This CDR3 is built from 12 residues. Germline V gene sequence: CDR1 MNHNS, CDR2 SASEGT. The V end was cut by 6 bases, the J end by 13 bases, with 15 bases between. CDR3 residues: CASRESARVLFF. The CDR3 DNA follows: TGTGCCAGCAGGGAAAGCGCCCGGGTGCTGTTTTTT.

V and J are TRBV27 and TRBJ2-7; 7 bases align to TRBD2. V was clipped by 1 base and J by 2 bases; unmatched bases: 5. The CDR3 sequence is 15 residues long. The germline gives CDR1 MNHEY, CDR2 SMNVEV (reference sequence). CDR3 DNA sequence: TGTGCCAGCAGTTTATTGCTGGGGGGGGCCTACGAGCAGTACTTC. Its protein is CASSLLLGGAYEQYF.

The J gene is TRBJ2-7, the V gene TRBV27; 10 bases fit TRBD1. The trim removed 7 bases at V and 5 bases at J, leaving 11 bases unmatched. Germline assignment: CDR1 MNHEY and CDR2 SMNVEV (reference sequence). The CDR3 runs 15 residues. The CDR3 reads CASTLSGQGNDEQYF. The CDR3 DNA sequence: TGTGCCAGCACCCTTTCGGGACAGGGGAACGACGAGCAGTACTTC.

The chain couples TRBV4-2 to TRBJ2-2; 7 bases fit TRBD1. The germline V gene encodes CDR1 LGHNA and CDR2 YNFKEQ. The CDR3 has 16 residues. The V and J ends lost 1 base and 6 bases, in that order; junction bases with no gene match: 8. CDR3 protein: CASSQGPRGSAGELFF. The DNA for the CDR3 is TGTGCCAGCAGCCAAGGCCCCAGGGGGAGTGCCGGGGAGCTGTTTTTT.

V and J are TRBV6-5 and TRBJ1-6; D not resolved. The germline gives CDR1 MNHEY, CDR2 SVGAGI. Between the trimmed V and J ends, which lost 1 base and 1 base, there was a span of 8 bases. CDR3 length: 16 residues. The CDR3, as DNA: TGTGCCAGCAGTTACTGGTCGGGTTCCTATAATTCACCCCTCCACTTT. It encodes CASSYWSGSYNSPLHF.

The chain recombines TRBV7-9 with TRBJ2-7, with 12 bases that match TRBD2. The V gene end was trimmed by 5 bases and the J gene end by 6 bases; junction bases not matched to a gene: 5. This CDR3 is 14 amino acids long. Germline V gene data show CDR1 as SEHNR and CDR2 as FQNEAQ (reference sequence). In DNA, the CDR3 is TGTGCCAGCAGCATTGGGACTAGCGGGCGCGAGCAGTACTTC. Amino acid sequence: CASSIGTSGREQYF.

In this sample, this clone turned up a few times. This chain links TRBV6-5 with TRBJ1-1; no clear D gene. V shed 2 bases and J shed 5 bases, with 3 bases lying between them. Germline CDR1 and CDR2: MNHEY and SVGAGI. The CDR3 is made up of 11 amino acids. The CDR3 nucleotides read TGTGCCAGCAGTTACCAGACTGAAGCTTTCTTT. Translation: CASSYQTEAFF.

This clone showed up just once. Other DNA variants within this sample encode the same CDR3. The rearrangement joins TRBV28 to TRBJ2-7, with no clear D. There are 10 residues in the CDR3. Trimming took 6 bases from V and 3 from J, leaving 3 bases between them. Germline values: CDR1 MDHEN, CDR2 SYDVKM. The CDR3 here is CASSRYEQYF. Here the CDR3 DNA reads TGTGCCAGCAGCCGCTACGAGCAGTACTTC. Full variable domain (rest looked up from reference TRBV28 and TRBJ2-7): DVKVTQSSRYLVKRTGEKVFLECVQDMDHENMFWYRQDPGLGLRLIYFSYDVKMKEKGDIPEGYSVSREKKERFSLILESASTNQTSMYLCASSRYEQYFGPGTRLTVT.

This rearrangement joins TRBV9 to TRBJ2-1; 9 nucleotides match TRBD2. The CDR3 is 14 amino acids. V was clipped by 2 bases and J by 6 bases; unmatched bases: 3. Germline lookup yields CDR1 SGDLS and CDR2 YYNGEE. The CDR3 region is CASSVSGSRNEQFF. DNA for the CDR3: TGTGCCAGCAGCGTTAGCGGGAGTCGCAATGAGCAGTTCTTC.

This chain connects TRBV5-8 to TRBJ2-7, with TRBD2 identical over 13 bases. The CDR3 contains 18 residues. The germline gives CDR1 SGHTS, CDR2 YDEGEE. V lost 0 bases to trimming and J lost 4 bases; unmatched junction nucleotides: 10. CDR3 sequence (DNA): TGTGCCAGCAGCTTGGTCCGGACTAGCGGGGGCCCTGAATACGAGCAGTACTTC. Its translation: CASSLVRTSGGPEYEQYF.

The chain carries TRBV28 and TRBJ1-6; no definite D call. The CDR3 has 15 amino acids. Trimming removed 2 bases at V and 7 bases at J, with 12 bases between. From germline, CDR1 is MDHEN and CDR2 SYDVKM. In nucleotides, the CDR3 is TGTGCCAGCAGTTTACCCCAACAATGGAATTCACCCCTCCACTTT. Translation gives CASSLPQQWNSPLHF.

The rearrangement joins TRBV2 to TRBJ2-1; maybe TRBD2 (5 bases). Trimming removed 10 bases from V and 15 bases from J, with 16 bases in between. CDR1 is SNHLY and CDR2 is FYNNEI in the germline V gene. The CDR3 runs to 10 residues. The CDR3 DNA reads TGTGCCACCCCGGGCCTCGGAGGGTTCTTC. Translating gives CATPGLGGFF. Using reference TRBV2 and TRBJ2-1 for the parts outside the CDR3, the full variable domain is EPEVTQTPSHQVTQMGQEVILRCVPISNHLYFYWYRQILGQKVEFLVSFYNNEISEKSEIFDDQFSVERPDGSNFTLKIRSTKLEDSAMYFCATPGLGGFFGPGTRLTVL.

This clone was detected once. The rearrangement uses TRBV2 and TRBJ2-3, with 7 bases lining up with TRBD2. After removal of 6 bases from V and 6 bases from J, the junction contained 15 bases not matched to a gene. Germline V gene data show CDR1 as SNHLY and CDR2 as FYNNEI. The CDR3 is made up of 16 amino acids. CDR3 sequence reads: CASRGRSGAPWDTQYF. The CDR3 DNA reads TGTGCCAGCAGGGGGCGGAGCGGGGCCCCATGGGATACGCAGTATTTT.

This clone appeared a single time. The V and J genes are TRBV28 and TRBJ2-1; 13 nucleotides align to TRBD2. The CDR3 length is 15 residues. With V trimmed by 5 bases and J by 6 bases, 4 bases remained unmatched. The V gene's germline CDR1 is MDHEN and CDR2 SYDVKM. The CDR3 bases are TGTGCCAGCAGTCGACTAGCGGGAGGTACCAATGAGCAGTTCTTC. It encodes CASSRLAGGTNEQFF.

The gene calls are TRBV27 and TRBJ2-1; D is unclear. The CDR3 extends over 12 amino acids. The V and J ends lost 5 bases and 7 bases respectively, with 9 bases between them. The germline gives CDR1 MNHEY, CDR2 SMNVEV (reference sequence). Here the CDR3 reads CASSGNPNEQFF. The CDR3 bases are TGTGCCAGCAGTGGCAATCCTAATGAGCAGTTCTTC.

The chain combines TRBV11-2 with TRBJ1-4; TRBD1 aligns across 8 bases. The V segment lost 5 bases and the J segment 7 bases; nucleotides outside the gene matches: 9. Germline V CDR1 and CDR2: SGHAT, FQNNGV. The CDR3 is made up of 15 amino acids. The DNA of the CDR3 is TGTGCCAGCAGCGAAGACAGGGGAAGGGGTGAAAAACTGTTTTTT. This translates into CASSEDRGRGEKLFF. Based on the CDR3 plus reference TRBV11-2 and TRBJ1-4, the full variable domain is EAGVAQSPRYKIIEKRQSVAFWCNPISGHATLYWYQQILGQGPKLLIQFQNNGVVDDSQLPKDRFSAERLKGVDSTLKIQPAKLEDSAVYLCASSEDRGRGEKLFFGSGTQLSVL.

The rearrangement uses TRBV9 and TRBJ2-7; D ambiguous. Germline loops: CDR1 SGDLS, CDR2 YYNGEE. Trimming pared 4 bases from V and 2 bases from J, leaving 22 bases between. CDR3 length equals 17 residues. The CDR3 coding sequence is TGTGCCAGCAGCCCCCGGGTACTGCTGAACCGGCCCTACGAGCAGTACTTC. Its protein is CASSPRVLLNRPYEQYF.

The chain uses TRBV7-8 and TRBJ2-5, with TRBD2 identical over 9 bases. Germline V lookup: CDR1 SGHVS, CDR2 FQNEAQ. V dropped 0 bases and J dropped 5; count of bases not matched to a gene: 10. The CDR3 spans 17 residues. The CDR3, as DNA: TGTGCCAGCAGCTTAGCTCGTTTTAGCGGGGGTAGGGAGACCCAGTACTTC. The encoded protein is CASSLARFSGGRETQYF.

The chain employs TRBV19 and TRBJ2-2; D is possibly TRBD2 (7 bases). Trimming stripped 4 bases from V and 4 bases from J, with 10 bases between. CDR3 length: 14 amino acids. Germline-derived CDR1 and CDR2 are LNHDA and SQIVND (reference sequence). CDR3 sequence (DNA): TGTGCCAGTAGTACTCGGGGGGCCACCGGGGAGCTGTTTTTT. As protein: CASSTRGATGELFF.

This clone was detected a few times. The chain uses TRBV6-5 and TRBJ2-2; 7 bases line up with TRBD1. CDR1 is MNHEY and CDR2 is SVGAGI in the germline V gene. The CDR3 consists of 15 residues. V lost 6 bases and J lost 4; bases outside the gene matches: 8. The CDR3 DNA follows: TGTGCCAGCAGGGACGGTACAGGGGTCACCGGGGAGCTGTTTTTT. Protein sequence: CASRDGTGVTGELFF.

The V call is TRBV7-2, the J call TRBJ2-6, with D possibly matching TRBD2 (7 bases). Germline CDR1 SGHTA, CDR2 FQGNSA. Trimming took off 7 bases at V and 4 bases at J, with 14 bases between the two ends. The CDR3 is 15 residues long. The CDR3 loop reads CASTLGGPGANVLTF. The CDR3 region has the DNA TGTGCCAGCACCTTGGGGGGGCCAGGGGCCAACGTCCTGACTTTC.

The chain couples TRBV7-6 to TRBJ2-7, with 10 bases identical to TRBD1. The CDR3 has 14 amino acids. Germline CDR1 and CDR2: SGHVS and FNYEAQ. Losses at the gene ends were 5 bases for V and 4 bases for J; bases not matched to a gene: 5. CDR3 coding DNA: TGTGCCAGCAGCCCTGGACAGGGGGTGTACGAGCAGTACTTC. It codes for CASSPGQGVYEQYF.

The gene calls are TRBV29-1 and TRBJ1-2; 10 positions match TRBD1. Trimming removed 4 bases from V and 8 bases from J; junction bases left unmatched: 4. The CDR3 runs 12 residues. From germline, CDR1 is SQVTM and CDR2 ANQGSEA. The CDR3 DNA sequence: TGCAGCGTTGTTGGGACAGGGGAAGGCTACACCTTC. This gives the protein CSVVGTGEGYTF.

V gene TRBV6-5 combines with J gene TRBJ2-7, with 7 positions matching TRBD2. The CDR3 runs 13 residues. Germline-derived CDR1 and CDR2 are MNHEY and SVGAGI. V shed 5 bases, J shed 2 bases, and the junction held 3 bases outside the gene matches. CDR3 in amino acids: CASSRDYTYEQYF. CDR3 sequence (DNA): TGTGCCAGCAGTCGGGACTACACCTACGAGCAGTACTTC.

This clone was recorded only once. Its ends do not fully match the called genes, so a read error is possible. This chain connects TRBV7-9 to TRBJ2-7, with TRBD1 identical over 9 bases. The CDR3 runs to 16 residues. Germline assignment: CDR1 SEHNR and CDR2 FQNEAQ (reference sequence). The CDR3 is CSSSARRGTGTYEQYF. CDR3 nucleotides: TGTTCCAGCAGCGCCCGTCGTGGGACAGGGACCTACGAGCAGTACTTC.

This clone was seen only once. The chain combines TRBV4-2 with TRBJ2-4, with 8 bases fitting TRBD2. The CDR3 runs to 15 residues. Germline assignment: CDR1 LGHNA and CDR2 YNFKEQ. V gave up 0 bases and J gave up 3 bases; unmatched junction bases: 1. In nucleotides, the CDR3 is TGTGCCAGCAGCCAAGACACTAGCGGCAAAAACATTCAGTACTTC. It is translated as CASSQDTSGKNIQYF.

The chain combines TRBV6-1 with TRBJ1-1; D is unclear. The V gene's germline CDR1 is MNHNS and CDR2 SASEGT. Trimming left V 5 bases short and J 4 bases short, with 11 bases between. The CDR3 has 13 residues. CDR3 amino acids: CASSPRGGTEAFF. CDR3 bases: TGTGCCAGCAGTCCGCGGGGAGGCACTGAAGCTTTCTTT.

The chain recombines TRBV29-1 with TRBJ2-7, with 7 positions matching TRBD2. Unmatched junction bases numbered 8, after V lost 4 bases and J lost 2 bases. Germline lookup yields CDR1 SQVTM and CDR2 ANQGSEA. This CDR3 region has 14 residues. The CDR3 here is CSVGAGLRPYEQYF. The CDR3 DNA is TGCAGCGTTGGAGCGGGACTACGCCCCTACGAGCAGTACTTC.

The V call is TRBV30, the J call TRBJ2-1, with D perhaps TRBD2 (5 bases). From germline, CDR1 is GTSNPN and CDR2 SVGIG (reference sequence). The CDR3 contains 14 residues. V shed 3 bases and J shed 5 bases, with 14 bases lying between them. The CDR3 loop is CAWREVRRHNEQFF. The CDR3 DNA is TGTGCCTGGAGGGAGGTCCGGAGGCACAATGAGCAGTTCTTC.

The chain has TRBV7-3 and TRBJ2-4, with D perhaps TRBD1 (5 bases). CDR1 and CDR2 (germline): SGHTA, FQGTGA. The CDR3 totals 17 residues. V shed 2 bases and J shed 3 bases, with 17 bases lying between them. CDR3: CASSLEGGDSYKNIQYF. CDR3 bases: TGTGCCAGCAGCTTAGAAGGTGGCGACAGCTACAAAAACATTCAGTACTTC.

The chain carries TRBV7-8 and TRBJ1-6, with TRBD1 matching 8 bases. Losses at the gene ends were 2 bases for V and 7 bases for J; bases not matched to a gene: 10. Germline CDR1 and CDR2: SGHVS and FQNEAQ. The CDR3 consists of 17 residues. The CDR3: CASSLRSGTGGNSPLHF. For the CDR3, the DNA is TGTGCCAGCAGCTTAAGGTCCGGGACAGGTGGGAATTCACCCCTCCACTTT.